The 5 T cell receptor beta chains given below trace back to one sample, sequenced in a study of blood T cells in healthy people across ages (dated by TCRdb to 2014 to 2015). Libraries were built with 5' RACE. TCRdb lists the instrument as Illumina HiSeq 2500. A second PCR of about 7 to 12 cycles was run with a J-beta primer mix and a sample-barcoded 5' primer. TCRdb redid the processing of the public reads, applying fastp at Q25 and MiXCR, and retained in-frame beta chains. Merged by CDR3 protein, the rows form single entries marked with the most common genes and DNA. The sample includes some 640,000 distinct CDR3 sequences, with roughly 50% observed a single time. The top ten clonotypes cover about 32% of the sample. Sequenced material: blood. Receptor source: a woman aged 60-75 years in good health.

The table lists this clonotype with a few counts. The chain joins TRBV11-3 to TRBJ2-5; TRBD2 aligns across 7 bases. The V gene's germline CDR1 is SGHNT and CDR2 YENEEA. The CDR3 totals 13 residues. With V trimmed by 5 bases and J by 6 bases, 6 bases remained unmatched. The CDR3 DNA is TGTGCCAGCAGCCGGACTAGTCTACAGACCCAGTACTTC. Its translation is CASSRTSLQTQYF.

The CDR3 region has the DNA TGTGCCAGCAGTGAACCCGACAGGGGGGCCTACGAGCAGTACTTC. Translated: CASSEPDRGAYEQYF. The chain couples TRBV2 to TRBJ2-5; 9 nucleotides match TRBD1. The J call is in doubt because the DNA end fits TRBJ2-7 better. Germline-derived CDR1 and CDR2 are SNHLY and FYNNEI. This CDR3 is built from 15 residues.

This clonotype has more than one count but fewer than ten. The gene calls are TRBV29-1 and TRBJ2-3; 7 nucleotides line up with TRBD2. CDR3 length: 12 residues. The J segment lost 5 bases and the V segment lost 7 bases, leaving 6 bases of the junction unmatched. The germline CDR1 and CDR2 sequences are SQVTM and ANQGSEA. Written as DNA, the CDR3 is TGCAGCGCACCCGGGGGGAGAGATACGCAGTATTTT. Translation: CSAPGGRDTQYF.

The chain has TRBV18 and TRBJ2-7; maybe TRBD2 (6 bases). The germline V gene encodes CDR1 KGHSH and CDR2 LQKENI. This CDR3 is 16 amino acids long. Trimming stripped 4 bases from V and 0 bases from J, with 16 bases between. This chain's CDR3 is CASSLIPGLNSYEQYF. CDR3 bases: TGTGCCAGCTCACTGATTCCGGGACTCAACTCCTACGAGCAGTACTTC.

The CDR3 nucleotides read TGTGCCTGGAGTGGGGGGGGGGAGGAGAACACTGAAGCTTTCTTT. It yields the protein CAWSGGGEENTEAFF. The chain carries TRBV30 and TRBJ1-1; perhaps TRBD1 as D (5 bases). Trimming removed 1 base at V and 1 base at J, with 13 bases between. This CDR3 comprises 15 residues. Looked up from germline, CDR1 is GTSNPN and CDR2 is SVGIG (reference sequence).